The 14 T cell receptor beta chains in this list originate from one sample, sequenced in a study of regulatory T cells in long-lasting Graves disease. The time point is: newly diagnosed GD, antithyroid drugs for less than 3 months. The TCR library was made from RNA extracted from PBMCs. Libraries of TCR beta came from iRepertoire HTBI primers plus Arm-PCR of CDR3 regions. Each CDR3 protein gets one entry after TCRdb re-called the multiplex PCR reads with MiXCR. The sample holds hundreds of thousands of distinct CDR3 sequences, 16% seen once. A further study also used this sample, focusing on T cells in Graves' hyperthyroidism and ophthalmopathy.

The sample consisted of peripheral blood mononuclear cells (PBMCs), taken at new diagnosis, from a patient treated with antithyroid drugs. The receptors stem from a man aged 40-55 years with Graves disease.

This clonotype came up a few times. This chain connects TRBV15 to TRBJ1-5, with 12 bases identical to TRBD1. The CDR3 runs to 16 residues. V shed 5 bases and J 3 bases; nucleotides not matched to a gene: 5. The germline V gene encodes CDR1 LNHNV and CDR2 YYDKDF (reference sequence). The CDR3 is CATSGGTGGINQPQHF. For the CDR3, the DNA is TGTGCCACCAGCGGGGGGACAGGGGGCATCAATCAGCCCCAGCATTTT.

The V gene is TRBV6-1, the J gene TRBJ1-4; D is unclear. This CDR3 is built from 12 residues. The germline V gene has CDR1 MNHNS and CDR2 SASEGT. The CDR3 nucleotides read TGTGGGCCCTTGGCAACTAATGAAAAACTGTTTTTT. The encoded protein is CGPLATNEKLFF.

This clonotype was recorded many times. This chain uses TRBV28 with TRBJ1-1; D is ambiguous. The CDR3 totals 11 residues. From germline, CDR1 is MDHEN and CDR2 SYDVKM. V was trimmed by 7 bases and J by 1 base, leaving 4 bases between them. Here the CDR3 DNA reads TGTGCCAGCATATCGAACACTGAAGCTTTCTTT. Its translation is CASISNTEAFF.

There are many counts of this clonotype. This chain links TRBV19 with TRBJ2-2; 7 bases map to TRBD1. Germline V gives CDR1 LNHDA, CDR2 SQIVND (reference sequence). The CDR3 runs to 15 residues. V gave up 4 bases and J gave up 5 bases; unmatched junction bases: 7. The CDR3 protein is CASSRDRDRTGELFF. CDR3 nucleotide sequence: TGTGCCAGTAGTAGAGACAGGGATAGGACCGGGGAGCTGTTTTTT.

This rearrangement joins TRBV6-4 to TRBJ1-2, with TRBD1 identical over 10 bases. This CDR3 has 15 amino acids. V was clipped by 5 bases and J by 4 bases; unmatched bases: 7. CDR1 is MRHNA, CDR2 SNTAGT, per germline. Written as DNA, the CDR3 is TGTGCCAGCAGTCCCGGGACAGGGGAGGTCTATGGCTACACCTTC. It translates to CASSPGTGEVYGYTF.

This clonotype was detected ten times or more. The chain carries TRBV11-2 and TRBJ1-1, with unresolved D. Germline V CDR1 and CDR2: SGHAT, FQNNGV. V was cut by 1 base and J by 4 bases, with 10 bases left in between. CDR3 length equals 14 residues. CDR3 amino acids: CASSLALVPTEAFF. CDR3 sequence (DNA): TGTGCCAGCAGCTTAGCCCTAGTTCCCACTGAAGCTTTCTTT.

In this sample, this clonotype turned up a few times. The chain links TRBV10-3 to TRBJ2-7; 7 bases fit TRBD2. There are 14 residues in the CDR3. Germline V gene sequence: CDR1 ENHRY, CDR2 SYGVKD. Trimming cost V 8 bases and J 6 bases; bases outside gene matches: 13. The CDR3 loop reads CAIGEGFQPLEQYF. Written as DNA, the CDR3 is TGTGCCATCGGGGAGGGGTTCCAACCTCTCGAGCAGTACTTC.

Many counts were recorded for this clonotype. Here the CDR3 DNA reads TGTGCCAGCGGGCCCCCAGGGGCTGCGGGCAATCAGCCCCAGCATTTT. Its protein product is CASGPPGAAGNQPQHF. The chain uses TRBV6-1 and TRBJ1-5, with D perhaps TRBD1 (6 bases). This CDR3 has 16 amino acids. V lost 8 bases to trimming and J lost 2 bases, with 19 bases between them. The germline V gene has CDR1 MNHNS and CDR2 SASEGT.

This clonotype was seen many times. The rearrangement links TRBV6-5 to TRBJ2-1; D is uncertain. The V end lost 0 bases, the J end lost 9 bases, and 6 bases lay between the germline ends. CDR3 size: 12 residues. Per the germline V gene, CDR1 is MNHEY and CDR2 is SVGAGI. CDR3 sequence: CASSYSTGEQFF. As DNA, the CDR3 is TGTGCCAGCAGTTACTCGACGGGTGAGCAGTTCTTC.

This clonotype was observed at least ten times. V gene TRBV4-2 combines with J gene TRBJ1-1; D possibly corresponds to TRBD1 (5 bases). The V end lost 1 base, the J end lost 7 bases, and 10 bases lay between the germline ends. The germline CDR1 and CDR2 sequences are LGHNA and YNFKEQ. The CDR3 runs to 13 residues. CDR3 sequence (DNA): TGTGCCAGCAGCCAAGGGGACGGACGTGAAGCTTTCTTT. Its translation is CASSQGDGREAFF.

This clonotype was observed many times. The chain is built from TRBV7-9 and TRBJ2-5; D is undetermined. The CDR3 is 13 residues long. CDR1 and CDR2 (germline): SEHNR, FQNEAQ (reference sequence). V gave up 2 bases and J gave up 4 bases, with 8 bases separating them. The CDR3, as DNA: TGTGCCAGCAGCTTACAGACCGGAGAGACCCAGTACTTC. This translates into CASSLQTGETQYF.

This clonotype was recorded at least ten times. The rearrangement links TRBV12-3 or TRBV12-4 to TRBJ1-5, with D perhaps matching TRBD1 (6 bases). The CDR3 covers 15 residues. V was pared by 7 bases and J by 9 bases, with 22 bases between. DNA for the CDR3: TGTGCCAGCACCTTGGGGCTGACAGGCGCAGGGCCCCAGCATTTT. It is translated as CASTLGLTGAGPQHF.

The chain uses TRBV6-2 or TRBV6-3 and TRBJ1-4, with unresolved D. Germline CDR1 MNHEY, CDR2 SVGEGT. CDR3 length equals 13 residues. With 0 bases removed from V and 13 bases from J, the gap between germline ends came to 12 bases. The CDR3: CASSYSGPVGLFF. In DNA, the CDR3 is TGTGCCAGCAGTTACTCTGGACCCGTGGGACTGTTTTTT.

There are many counts of this clonotype. This chain links TRBV2 with TRBJ2-3, with D possibly TRBD2 on 6 matching bases. Trimming shortened V by 7 bases and J by 2 bases, and 13 bases separated the two germline ends. The CDR3 runs to 14 residues. The germline V gene has CDR1 SNHLY and CDR2 FYNNEI. Here the CDR3 reads CASKRVYPTDTQYF. The CDR3 bases are TGTGCCAGCAAGCGGGTCTACCCCACAGATACGCAGTATTTT.